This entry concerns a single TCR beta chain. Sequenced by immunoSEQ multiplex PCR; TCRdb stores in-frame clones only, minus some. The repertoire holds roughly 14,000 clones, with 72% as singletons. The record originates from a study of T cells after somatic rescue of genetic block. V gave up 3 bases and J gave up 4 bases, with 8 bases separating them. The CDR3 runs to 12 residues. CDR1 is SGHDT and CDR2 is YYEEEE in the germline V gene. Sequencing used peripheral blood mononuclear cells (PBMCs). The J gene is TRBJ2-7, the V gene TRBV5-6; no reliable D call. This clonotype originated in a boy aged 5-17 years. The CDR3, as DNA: TGTGCCAGCAGCTATACTTCTTACGAGCAGTACTTC. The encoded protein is CASSYTSYEQYF.